This T cell receptor (beta chain) is drawn from a study of blood T cell repertoires in COVID-19. Across the whole study: PBMCs, B-cell-depleted T cells, or T cells provided the cDNA or gDNA that made up the material.

Methods used by the authors: Reference gene primer amplification in the assay estimated nucleated cell counts. Clones were read by immunoSEQ multiplex PCR, and TCRdb kept only the in-frame ones, dropping some. V and J calls and clone size are given by that table; D and trimming were obtained from the DNA. The sample consists of approximately 230,000 clones, roughly 87% of them appearing once. CDR1 and CDR2 from the germline V gene are GTSNPN and SVGIG (reference sequence). Trimming pared 0 bases from V and 8 bases from J, leaving 8 bases between. The CDR3 length is 13 residues. This TCR was recovered from a man between 18 and 35 years old with active or convalescent COVID-19. The gene calls are TRBV30 and TRBJ1-6; no clear D. Sequenced input: peripheral blood. In DNA form, the CDR3 reads TGTGCCTGGAGTGTGGGAGTAGATTCACCCCTCCACTTT. Translated, it gives CAWSVGVDSPLHF.